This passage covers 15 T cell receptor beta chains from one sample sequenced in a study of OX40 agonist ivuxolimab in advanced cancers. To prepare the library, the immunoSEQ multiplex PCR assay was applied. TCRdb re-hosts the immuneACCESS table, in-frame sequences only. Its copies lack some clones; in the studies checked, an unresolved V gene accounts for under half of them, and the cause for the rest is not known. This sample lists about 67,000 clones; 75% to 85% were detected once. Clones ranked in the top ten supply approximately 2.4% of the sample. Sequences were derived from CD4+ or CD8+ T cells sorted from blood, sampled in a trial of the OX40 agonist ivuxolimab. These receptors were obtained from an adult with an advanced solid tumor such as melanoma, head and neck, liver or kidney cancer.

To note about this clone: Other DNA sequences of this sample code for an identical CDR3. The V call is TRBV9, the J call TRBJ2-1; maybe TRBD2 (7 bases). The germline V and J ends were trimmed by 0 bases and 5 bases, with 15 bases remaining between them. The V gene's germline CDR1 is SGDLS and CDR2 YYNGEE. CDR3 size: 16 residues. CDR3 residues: CASSVAVQGGDNEQFF. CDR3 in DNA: TGTGCCAGCAGCGTAGCGGTACAGGGAGGGGACAATGAGCAGTTCTTC. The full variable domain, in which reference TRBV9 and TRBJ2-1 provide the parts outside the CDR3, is DSGVTQTPKHLITATGQRVTLRCSPRSGDLSVYWYQQSLDQGLQFLIQYYNGEERAKGNILERFSAQQFPDLHSELNLSSLELGDSALYFCASSVAVQGGDNEQFFGPGTRLTVL.

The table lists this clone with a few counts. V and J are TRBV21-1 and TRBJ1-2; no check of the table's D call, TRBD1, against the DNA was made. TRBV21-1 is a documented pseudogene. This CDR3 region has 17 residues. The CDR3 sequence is CASSNGDRGPSNYGYTF. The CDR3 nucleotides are TGTGCCAGCAGCAATGGGGACAGGGGGCCCTCTAACTATGGCTACACCTTC.

In DNA form, the CDR3 reads TGCGCCAGCAGCTTAGGGACAAATAGCAATCAGCCCCAGCATTTT. This encodes CASSLGTNSNQPQHF. The rearrangement links TRBV5-1 to TRBJ1-5; D possibly corresponds to TRBD1 (6 bases). CDR3 length equals 15 residues. The germline V gene encodes CDR1 SGHRS and CDR2 YFSETQ. The ends were cut back, 2 bases at V and 0 bases at J, with 9 bases in the middle.

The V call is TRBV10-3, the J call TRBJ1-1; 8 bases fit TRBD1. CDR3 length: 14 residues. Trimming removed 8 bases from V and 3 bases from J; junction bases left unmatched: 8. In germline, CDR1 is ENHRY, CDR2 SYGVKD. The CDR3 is CAISRTGPDTEAFF. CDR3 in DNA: TGTGCCATCTCACGGACAGGGCCGGACACTGAAGCTTTCTTT.

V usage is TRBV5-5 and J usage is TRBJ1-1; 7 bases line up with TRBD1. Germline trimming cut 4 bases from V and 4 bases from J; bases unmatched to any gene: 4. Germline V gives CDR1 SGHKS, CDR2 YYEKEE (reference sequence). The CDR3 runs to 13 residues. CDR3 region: CASSDPGGTEAFF. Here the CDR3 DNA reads TGTGCCAGCAGCGACCCAGGGGGCACTGAAGCTTTCTTT.

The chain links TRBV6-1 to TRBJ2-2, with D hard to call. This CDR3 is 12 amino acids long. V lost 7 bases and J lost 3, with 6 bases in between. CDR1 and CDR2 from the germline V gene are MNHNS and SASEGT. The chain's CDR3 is CASTRDTGELFF. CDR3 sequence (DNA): TGTGCCAGCACCAGAGACACCGGGGAGCTGTTTTTT.

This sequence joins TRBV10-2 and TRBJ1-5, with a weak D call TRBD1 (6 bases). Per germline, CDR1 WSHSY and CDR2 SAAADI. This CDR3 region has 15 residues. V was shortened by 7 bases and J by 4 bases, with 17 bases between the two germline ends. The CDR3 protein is CASKVGGGENQPQHF. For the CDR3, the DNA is TGCGCCAGCAAAGTAGGGGGGGGCGAGAATCAGCCCCAGCATTTT.

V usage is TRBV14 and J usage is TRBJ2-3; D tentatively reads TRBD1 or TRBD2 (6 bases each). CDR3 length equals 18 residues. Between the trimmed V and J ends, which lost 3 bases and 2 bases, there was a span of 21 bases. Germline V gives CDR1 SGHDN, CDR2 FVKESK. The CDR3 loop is CASSQLIEGDWATDTQYF. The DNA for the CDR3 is TGTGCCAGCAGCCAGCTTATCGAGGGGGACTGGGCCACAGATACGCAGTATTTT.

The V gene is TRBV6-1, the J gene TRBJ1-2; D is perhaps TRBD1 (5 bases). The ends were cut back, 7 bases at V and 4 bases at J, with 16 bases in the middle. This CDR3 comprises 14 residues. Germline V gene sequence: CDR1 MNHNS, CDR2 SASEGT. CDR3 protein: CASTLDGAIYGYTF. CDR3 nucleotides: TGTGCCAGCACCCTGGACGGGGCAATCTATGGCTACACCTTC.

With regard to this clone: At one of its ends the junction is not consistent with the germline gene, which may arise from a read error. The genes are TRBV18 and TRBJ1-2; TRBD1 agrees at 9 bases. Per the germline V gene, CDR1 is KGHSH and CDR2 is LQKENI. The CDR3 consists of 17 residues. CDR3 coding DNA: TGTGCCACCTCAGCGGGACAGGGAGCGACGGCTAACTATGGCTACACCTTC. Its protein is CATSAGQGATANYGYTF.

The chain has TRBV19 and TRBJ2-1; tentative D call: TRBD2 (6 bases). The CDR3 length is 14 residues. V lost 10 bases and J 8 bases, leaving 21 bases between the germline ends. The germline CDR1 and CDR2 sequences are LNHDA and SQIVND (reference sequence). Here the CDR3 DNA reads TGTGCCACCTCATGGGATAGCGGTTACGATGAGCAGTTCTTC. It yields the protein CATSWDSGYDEQFF.

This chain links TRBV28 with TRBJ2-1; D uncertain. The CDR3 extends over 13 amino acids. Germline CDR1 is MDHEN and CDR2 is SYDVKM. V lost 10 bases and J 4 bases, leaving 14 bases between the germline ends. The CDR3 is CAIFGWPYNEQFF. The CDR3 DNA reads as TGTGCCATCTTCGGTTGGCCTTACAATGAGCAGTTCTTC.

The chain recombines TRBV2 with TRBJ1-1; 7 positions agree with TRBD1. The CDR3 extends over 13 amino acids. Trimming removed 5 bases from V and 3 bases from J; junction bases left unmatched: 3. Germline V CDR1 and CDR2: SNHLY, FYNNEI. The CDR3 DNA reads TGTGCCAGCAGTTCAACAGGGGACACTGAAGCTTTCTTT. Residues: CASSSTGDTEAFF.

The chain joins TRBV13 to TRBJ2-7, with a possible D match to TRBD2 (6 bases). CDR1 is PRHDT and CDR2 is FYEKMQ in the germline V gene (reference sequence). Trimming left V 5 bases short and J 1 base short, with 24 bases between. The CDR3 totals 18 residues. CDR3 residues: CASSPEGRAAGTSYEQYF. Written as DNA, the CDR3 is TGTGCCAGCAGCCCCGAAGGGCGGGCTGCGGGGACGTCCTACGAGCAGTACTTC.

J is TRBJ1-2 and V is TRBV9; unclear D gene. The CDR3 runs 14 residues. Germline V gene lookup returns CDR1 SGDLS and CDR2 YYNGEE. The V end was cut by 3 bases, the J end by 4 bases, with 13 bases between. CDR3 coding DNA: TGTGCCAGCAGCGCCGGCAGATCGTTCTATGGCTACACCTTC. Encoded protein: CASSAGRSFYGYTF.